This passage covers 18 T cell receptor beta chains from one sample sequenced in a study of T cell changes during pregnancy in multiple sclerosis. Assay used: immunoSEQ multiplex PCR; TCRdb lists only in-frame clones, some missing. Of 85,000 to 120,000 clones listed, approximately 90% were seen once; the top ten hold 1.6%. The sequencing here drew on peripheral blood, taken after pregnancy. The origin of the receptors is a female donor with multiple sclerosis, enrolled in a pregnancy study.

This chain uses TRBV11-2 with TRBJ2-7; TRBD1 aligns across 9 bases. CDR1 is SGHAT, CDR2 FQNNGV, per germline. The junction had 7 bases not matched to a gene; V was cut back by 0 bases and J by 4 bases. The CDR3 runs 16 residues. The CDR3, as DNA: TGTGCCAGCAGCTTAGAAGGGGGGACAGGGAAATACGAGCAGTACTTC. It is translated as CASSLEGGTGKYEQYF.

The count of this clone is one. The J gene is TRBJ2-2, the V gene TRBV28; 7 nucleotides line up with TRBD2. The V gene's germline CDR1 is MDHEN and CDR2 SYDVKM. The ends lost 5 bases at V and 1 base at J; junction bases unmatched: 13. This CDR3 comprises 18 residues. CDR3 sequence: CASSPLRRASGNTGELFF. The CDR3 nucleotides read TGTGCCAGCAGTCCGCTCCGGCGGGCTAGCGGGAACACCGGGGAGCTGTTTTTT.

The CDR3, as DNA: TGTGCCAGCAGTCTTACAGGGGACCACACCGGGGAGCTGTTTTTT. Translation: CASSLTGDHTGELFF. J is TRBJ2-2 and V is TRBV6-5, with 7 bases matching TRBD1. J gave up 3 bases and V 5 bases, and 6 bases lay outside the gene matches. CDR1 MNHEY and CDR2 SVGAGI come from the germline V gene. The CDR3 has 15 amino acids.

The chain joins TRBV27 to TRBJ2-3, with 13 bases aligning to TRBD2. The CDR3 totals 19 residues. Germline-derived CDR1 and CDR2 are MNHEY and SMNVEV (reference sequence). V shed 5 bases and J 0 bases; nucleotides not matched to a gene: 11. As DNA, the CDR3 is TGTGCCAGCAGTCCCGGGACTAGCGGGACCTTTTCTAGCACAGATACGCAGTATTTT. Its protein is CASSPGTSGTFSSTDTQYF.

This rearrangement joins TRBV6-6 to TRBJ1-2; D might be TRBD1 (6 bases). The germline gives CDR1 MNHNY, CDR2 SVGAGI (reference sequence). V was trimmed by 0 bases and J by 8 bases, leaving 13 bases between them. This CDR3 is built from 14 residues. The CDR3 loop is CASSYSTGPLGYTF. The CDR3 DNA sequence: TGTGCCAGCAGTTACTCGACAGGCCCCTTAGGCTACACCTTC.

This chain joins TRBV13 and TRBJ2-3; 12 bases agree with TRBD2. The CDR3 sequence is 16 residues long. The junction had 6 bases not matched to a gene; V was cut back by 4 bases and J by 4 bases. Germline-derived CDR1 and CDR2 are PRHDT and FYEKMQ (reference sequence). The CDR3 DNA follows: TGTGCCAGCAGCTCGCTAGCGGGAGGGCGGGCAGATACGCAGTATTTT. Its protein is CASSSLAGGRADTQYF.

The chain couples TRBV5-5 to TRBJ1-1, with TRBD1 matching over 7 bases. Trimming cost V 0 bases and J 1 base; bases outside gene matches: 6. Germline V gives CDR1 SGHKS, CDR2 YYEKEE (reference sequence). The length of the CDR3 is 16 residues. CDR3 sequence: CASSLGGTAKNTEAFF. CDR3 nucleotides: TGTGCCAGCAGCTTGGGCGGGACAGCTAAGAACACTGAAGCTTTCTTT.

This chain links TRBV5-4 with TRBJ2-3, with TRBD2 identical over 9 bases. CDR3 size: 16 residues. Germline V gives CDR1 SGHNT, CDR2 YYREEE (reference sequence). With 3 bases clipped from V and 1 base from J, the junction kept 6 bases outside the gene matches. CDR3: CASSWGGGEGTDTQYF. CDR3 nucleotides: TGTGCCAGCAGCTGGGGCGGGGGGGAAGGCACAGATACGCAGTATTTT.

CDR3 sequence reads: CASSPPGGGRLSMNTEAFF. The CDR3 bases are TGTGCCAGCTCACCACCAGGCGGGGGGCGATTGTCAATGAACACTGAAGCTTTCTTT. The chain recombines TRBV18 with TRBJ1-1; a weak D match, TRBD1 (6 bases). Trimming took off 0 bases at V and 0 bases at J, with 20 bases between the two ends. Looked up from germline, CDR1 is KGHSH and CDR2 is LQKENI. The CDR3 loop spans 19 amino acids.

This clone was seen a single time. The rearrangement uses TRBV7-9 and TRBJ1-1; D unresolved. Germline V gene data show CDR1 as SEHNR and CDR2 as FQNEAQ (reference sequence). V was pared by 3 bases and J by 0 bases, with 8 bases between. The CDR3 spans 14 residues. The CDR3 here is CASSLPGVNTEAFF. The CDR3 DNA sequence: TGTGCCAGCAGCTTGCCCGGAGTGAACACTGAAGCTTTCTTT.

This clone has a single count. V gene TRBV21-1 combines with J gene TRBJ2-7; the DNA was not compared with TRBD1, the D call given in the table. TRBV21-1 is a pseudogene. CDR3 size: 15 residues. The CDR3 DNA reads as TGTGCCAGCAGCCCCCTGGCCAGGTTGCGCGTCGAGCAGTACTTC. Translation: CASSPLARLRVEQYF.

This rearrangement joins TRBV5-4 to TRBJ1-1, with TRBD1 identical over 9 bases. The germline V gene has CDR1 SGHNT and CDR2 YYREEE (reference sequence). Trimming cost V 4 bases and J 1 base; bases outside gene matches: 5. The CDR3 covers 15 residues. This CDR3 reads CASSGPGQGNTEAFF. DNA of the CDR3: TGTGCCAGCAGCGGTCCGGGACAGGGGAACACTGAAGCTTTCTTT. Supplemented by reference TRBV5-4 and TRBJ1-1, the full variable domain reads ETGVTQSPTHLIKTRGQQVTLRCSSQSGHNTVSWYQQALGQGPQFIFQYYREEENGRGNFPPRFSGLQFPNYSSELNVNALELDDSALYLCASSGPGQGNTEAFFGQGTRLTVV.

This chain links TRBV7-3 with TRBJ2-2, with D tentatively TRBD1 (5 bases). V was trimmed by 2 bases and J by 4 bases, leaving 17 bases between them. The germline V gene has CDR1 SGHTA and CDR2 FQGTGA. CDR3 size: 17 residues. CDR3 protein: CASSLRQGLWGTGELFF. CDR3 nucleotides: TGTGCCAGCAGCTTACGGCAGGGCCTTTGGGGCACCGGGGAGCTGTTTTTT.

CDR3 amino acids: CASSQTRNQPQHF. The CDR3 DNA reads as TGTGCCAGCAGCCAAACGCGAAATCAGCCCCAGCATTTT. This chain links TRBV6-5 with TRBJ1-5; D call uncertain. Germline CDR1 is MNHEY and CDR2 is SVGAGI. V was pared by 6 bases and J by 4 bases, with 10 bases between. CDR3 length equals 13 residues.

The chain carries TRBV28 and TRBJ2-3, with TRBD2 matching over 12 bases. The germline V gene encodes CDR1 MDHEN and CDR2 SYDVKM. The CDR3 extends over 16 amino acids. The J segment lost 2 bases and the V segment lost 5 bases, leaving 5 bases of the junction unmatched. CDR3 sequence reads: CASSPGLAGYTDTQYF. In nucleotides, the CDR3 is TGTGCCAGCAGTCCCGGACTAGCGGGATACACAGATACGCAGTATTTT.

The rearrangement links TRBV5-4 to TRBJ2-3, with 7 positions matching TRBD2. V was pared by 5 bases and J by 5 bases, with 14 bases of the junction left unmatched. The CDR3 extends over 16 amino acids. Germline CDR1 is SGHNT and CDR2 is YYREEE (reference sequence). The CDR3 DNA reads as TGTGCCAGCAGATTTTTGGGGGGAGGGTCGGGAGATACGCAGTATTTT. It yields the protein CASRFLGGGSGDTQYF.

The J gene is TRBJ1-1, the V gene TRBV7-3, with D possibly TRBD1 on 5 matching bases. Germline CDR1 and CDR2: SGHTA and FQGTGA. Trimming left V 5 bases short and J 0 bases short, with 13 bases between. The CDR3 consists of 15 residues. The CDR3 spells CASSLSGNLNTEAFF. The CDR3 nucleotides are TGTGCCAGCAGCCTATCAGGGAACCTGAACACTGAAGCTTTCTTT.

This chain connects TRBV11-2 to TRBJ2-7, with TRBD2 matching over 13 bases. J gave up 2 bases and V 5 bases, and 3 bases lay outside the gene matches. CDR1 and CDR2 from the germline V gene are SGHAT and FQNNGV. The CDR3 consists of 15 residues. The CDR3: CASSQLAGGPYEQYF. The CDR3, as DNA: TGTGCCAGCAGCCAACTAGCGGGGGGGCCCTACGAGCAGTACTTC.